This entry describes one T cell receptor (beta chain). Its antigen is not identified. TCRdb called the RT-PCR reads again in MiXCR, with one record for every CDR3 protein. The data contain hundreds of thousands of distinct CDR3 sequences, about 7.6% of them singletons. This sample was included in a study of response to subunit inactivated influenza vaccine. Study results and caveats: Few new T cells, the authors suggested, are recruited by each seasonal influenza vaccination.

The clonotype originates from a man in his fifties or sixties who received an inactivated influenza vaccine. The sample in question was PBMCs from blood, obtained roughly 24 months after vaccination.

CDR3 protein: CASRGLAGGREAGELFF. CDR3 DNA: TGTGCCAGCAGAGGACTAGCGGGGGGGCGTGAGGCCGGGGAGCTGTTTTTT. This chain joins TRBV27 and TRBJ2-2; 15 bases match TRBD2. CDR1 is MNHEY and CDR2 is SMNVEV in the germline V gene (reference sequence). With 6 bases clipped from V and 6 bases from J, the junction kept 8 bases outside the gene matches. The CDR3 contains 17 residues.